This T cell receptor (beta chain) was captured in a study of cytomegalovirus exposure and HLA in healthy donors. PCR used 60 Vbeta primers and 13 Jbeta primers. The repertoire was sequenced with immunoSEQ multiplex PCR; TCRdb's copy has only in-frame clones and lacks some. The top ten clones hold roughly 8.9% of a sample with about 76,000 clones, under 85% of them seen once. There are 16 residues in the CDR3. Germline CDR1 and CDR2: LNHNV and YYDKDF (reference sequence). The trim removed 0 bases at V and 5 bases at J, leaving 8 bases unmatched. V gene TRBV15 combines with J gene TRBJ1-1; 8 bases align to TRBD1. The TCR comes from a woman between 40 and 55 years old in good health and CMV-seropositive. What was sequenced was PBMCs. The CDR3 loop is CATSREMTGVGTEAFF. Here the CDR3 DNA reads TGTGCCACCAGCAGAGAAATGACAGGGGTTGGGACTGAAGCTTTCTTT.